This T cell receptor beta chain was documented in a study of regulatory T cells in long-lasting Graves disease. The time point was: newly diagnosed GD, antithyroid drugs for less than 3 months. Construction of the TCR library relied on RNA isolated from PBMCs. Patients hailed from an endocrinology department in Xi'an, China. Arm-PCR of CDR3 regions with iRepertoire HTBI primers generated TCR beta libraries. TCRdb independently ran MiXCR on the multiplex PCR reads; one entry per CDR3 protein. This sample yields roughly 260,000 distinct CDR3 sequences, of which around a sixth are seen a single time; around 15% belongs to the top ten. CDR1 is SGHTA and CDR2 is FQGTGA in the germline V gene. This CDR3 is 14 amino acids long. V was trimmed by 5 bases and J by 6 bases, leaving 13 bases between them. This clonotype was detected ten times or more. This sample was shared with a second study, whose subject was T cells in Graves' hyperthyroidism and ophthalmopathy. From that paper: Uncontrolled infection, other autoimmune disease, pregnancy and lactation each barred patients from inclusion. First-round RT-PCR with HTBI primers amplified the TCR CDR3 region.

V gene TRBV7-3 combines with J gene TRBJ2-2; unclear D gene. The sequence came from a woman in her twenties or thirties with Graves disease. This material consisted of peripheral blood mononuclear cells (PBMCs), taken at new diagnosis, from a patient treated with antithyroid drugs. For the CDR3, the DNA is TGTGCCAGCAGCAGCCTTCGACGCCCCGGGGAGCTGTTTTTT. Translating it yields CASSSLRRPGELFF. Looking up the rest from reference TRBV7-3 and TRBJ2-2 gives the full variable domain: GAGVSQTPSNKVTEKGKYVELRCDPISGHTALYWYRQSLGQGPEFLIYFQGTGAADDSGLPNDRFFAVRPEGSVSTLKIQRTERGDSAVYLCASSSLRRPGELFFGEGSRLTVL.